This TCR beta chain was identified during a study of read filtering for tumor transcriptome and immune sequencing. Study background: DNase treatment preceded whole-transcriptome library preparation. IR-seq gave about 3.5 to 10.27 million TCR reads per sample; RNA-seq gave about 80 to 1,400. Study-level points and caveats: Dropping single-read clonotypes raised IR-seq and RNA-seq shared-clonotype correlation. IR-seq captured clonotypes deeper and more reliably than RNA-seq.

In its sample, this clonotype was seen many times. The antigen is not known. The library was built from about 400 ng RNA with molecular barcoded adaptors for alpha/delta and beta/gamma chains. Via MiXCR, TCRdb re-called the reads, giving one row per CDR3 protein. The sample has 75,000 to 90,000 distinct CDR3 sequences, roughly an eighth seen once. The clonotype comes from a donor aged 40 or over with multiple myeloma. Sequencing was carried out using a population of CD138-negative cells sorted from bone marrow.

This CDR3 reads CASSYLQGGSYEQYF. The CDR3 DNA reads TGTGCCAGCAGTTATCTTCAGGGGGGTAGCTACGAGCAGTACTTC. This chain uses TRBV6-6 with TRBJ2-7, with D possibly TRBD1 on 7 matching bases. CDR1 is MNHNY and CDR2 is SVGAGI in the germline V gene (reference sequence). The CDR3 contains 15 residues. V was shortened by 3 bases and J by 3 bases, with 15 bases between the two germline ends.